These 32 T cell receptor beta chains originate from one sample sequenced in a study of Graves' ophthalmopathy and Graves' hyperthyroidism. RNA transcripts were the source from which TCR beta CDR3 regions were amplified. RT-PCR in the first round used HTBI primers; a second-round multiplex PCR followed. TCRdb reprocessed the multiplex PCR reads with MiXCR, giving one entry per CDR3 protein. This table has hundreds of thousands of distinct CDR3 sequences, over 20% appearing once. The sequenced sample consisted of peripheral blood. The receptor source for this set is a woman aged 18 to 35 with stable Graves' hyperthyroidism. Some clones in this sample may be carry-over from other donors' samples.

In this sample, this clonotype turned up many times. The CDR3, as DNA: TGTGCCAGCACCCGGGACCTCTTTCCCGGGGAGCTGTTTTTT. Translating it yields CASTRDLFPGELFF. This chain uses TRBV6-2 or TRBV6-3 with TRBJ2-2, with D possibly being TRBD1 or TRBD2 (5 bases each). V dropped 7 bases and J dropped 6 bases, with 15 bases sitting between them. The CDR3 runs to 14 residues. CDR1 is MNHEY, CDR2 SVGEGT, per germline.

J is TRBJ2-7 and V is TRBV12-3 or TRBV12-4; 10 positions agree with TRBD2. V lost 2 bases, J lost 3 bases, and 4 bases stayed unmatched. The CDR3 runs to 15 residues. CDR3 nucleotide sequence: TGTGCCAGCAGTTTACTAGCGGGGGATTTCTACGAGCAGTACTTC. Translation gives CASSLLAGDFYEQYF.

In this sample, this clonotype turned up many times. V usage is TRBV27 and J usage is TRBJ1-6; 9 bases agree with TRBD1. The CDR3 sequence is 12 residues long. The germline V gene encodes CDR1 MNHEY and CDR2 SMNVEV (reference sequence). V dropped 7 bases and J dropped 10; count of bases not matched to a gene: 2. The CDR3 coding sequence is TGTGCCAGCAAGACAGGGGGATCACCCCTCCACTTT. Protein product: CASKTGGSPLHF.

The chain recombines TRBV7-3 with TRBJ1-2; D uncertain. This CDR3 is 15 amino acids long. V was cut by 5 bases and J by 0 bases, with 13 bases left in between. Looked up from germline, CDR1 is SGHTA and CDR2 is FQGTGA. The CDR3 DNA reads as TGTGCCAGCAGCCCATTAGGGAAAACTAACTATGGCTACACCTTC. Translating it yields CASSPLGKTNYGYTF.

The sample holds many counts of this clonotype. This chain links TRBV18 with TRBJ2-7; D gene uncertain. The CDR3 is 15 residues long. The V end lost 2 bases, the J end lost 0 bases, and 11 bases lay between the germline ends. The germline V gene encodes CDR1 KGHSH and CDR2 LQKENI. The CDR3 DNA follows: TGTGCCAGCTCACCAGGCGGTTTGAGCTCCTACGAGCAGTACTTC. It specifies CASSPGGLSSYEQYF.

In its sample, this clonotype was seen many times. V usage is TRBV20-1 and J usage is TRBJ2-5; 11 bases align to TRBD2. CDR3 length equals 15 residues. V lost 4 bases to trimming and J lost 1 base; unmatched junction nucleotides: 5. Germline CDR1 is DFQATT and CDR2 is SNEGSKA (reference sequence). The CDR3 protein is CSATRLAGSQETQYF. CDR3 in DNA: TGCAGTGCTACGAGACTAGCGGGGTCCCAAGAGACCCAGTACTTC.

This clonotype was detected ten times or more. The CDR3 sequence is CASRDHRLVNQQYF. As DNA, the CDR3 is TGTGCCAGCAGAGACCACAGACTAGTGAATCAGCAGTACTTC. This chain joins TRBV6-1 and TRBJ2-7, with D tentatively TRBD2 (6 bases). CDR3 length: 14 residues. Per germline, CDR1 MNHNS and CDR2 SASEGT. V lost 6 bases and J 8 bases, leaving 20 bases between the germline ends.

This clonotype has a count of ten or more. This chain uses TRBV12-3 or TRBV12-4 with TRBJ2-5; D is undetermined. The V and J ends lost 2 bases and 1 base respectively, with 5 bases between them. The CDR3 extends over 13 amino acids. DNA for the CDR3: TGTGCCAGCAGTTTATTGCCCCAAGAGACCCAGTACTTC. As protein: CASSLLPQETQYF.

The V call is TRBV9, the J call TRBJ1-1, with D possibly being TRBD1 (5 bases). V lost 4 bases and J lost 1, with 11 bases in between. The length of the CDR3 is 14 residues. CDR1 is SGDLS, CDR2 YYNGEE, per germline. CDR3 region: CASSPRTTNTEAFF. As DNA, the CDR3 is TGTGCCAGCAGCCCCCGGACAACGAACACTGAAGCTTTCTTT.

This clonotype was observed at least ten times. The V gene is TRBV12-3 or TRBV12-4, the J gene TRBJ1-3; D might be TRBD1 (6 bases). Trimming removed 4 bases at V and 2 bases at J, with 12 bases between. This CDR3 contains 15 residues. CDR3 sequence: CASSSGAMTGNTIYF. DNA for the CDR3: TGTGCCAGCAGTTCAGGGGCCATGACTGGAAACACCATATATTTT.

This clonotype was picked up many times. The rearrangement joins TRBV29-1 to TRBJ1-1; D uncertain. The CDR3 is 15 amino acids. Trimming shortened V by 4 bases and J by 1 base, and 16 bases separated the two germline ends. Looked up from germline, CDR1 is SQVTM and CDR2 is ANQGSEA. In nucleotides, the CDR3 is TGCAGCGTTGTCCCCCACACGGCTAAGAACACTGAAGCTTTCTTT. It specifies CSVVPHTAKNTEAFF.

This clonotype was seen only a few times. The chain carries TRBV13 and TRBJ1-2; D is unresolved. Germline V CDR1 and CDR2: PRHDT, FYEKMQ (reference sequence). The CDR3 runs 12 residues. Trimming pared 4 bases from V and 8 bases from J, leaving 11 bases between. The CDR3 sequence is CASSWSLGGYTF. The CDR3 nucleotides are TGTGCCAGCAGCTGGAGCTTGGGAGGCTACACCTTC.

This clonotype was found many times. The J gene is TRBJ1-2, the V gene TRBV14, with a possible D match to TRBD1 (6 bases). The CDR3 is 17 amino acids. The germline V gene encodes CDR1 SGHDN and CDR2 FVKESK. V lost 0 bases to trimming and J lost 1 base, with 15 bases between them. The CDR3 reads CASSQDRGGRYNYGYTF. CDR3 nucleotide sequence: TGTGCCAGCAGCCAAGATCGAGGGGGGCGATATAACTATGGCTACACCTTC. Full variable domain (rest looked up from reference TRBV14 and TRBJ1-2): EAGVTQFPSHSVIEKGQTVTLRCDPISGHDNLYWYRRVMGKEIKFLLHFVKESKQDESGMPNNRFLAERTGGTYSTLKVQPAELEDSGVYFCASSQDRGGRYNYGYTFGSGTRLTVV.

This clonotype was observed many times. This chain links TRBV20-1 with TRBJ1-2; 8 bases fit TRBD1. Losses at the gene ends were 3 bases for V and 5 bases for J; bases not matched to a gene: 8. The CDR3 has 14 residues. Germline V gene data show CDR1 as DFQATT and CDR2 as SNEGSKA (reference sequence). The CDR3 here is CSASPGGKGYGYTF. CDR3 DNA sequence: TGCAGTGCTAGTCCAGGGGGCAAGGGGTATGGCTACACCTTC.

The genes are TRBV6-4 and TRBJ2-3; either TRBD1 or TRBD2 may fit D (5 bases each). Per the germline V gene, CDR1 is MRHNA and CDR2 is SNTAGT. Trimming took off 6 bases at V and 2 bases at J, with 12 bases between the two ends. The CDR3 extends over 14 amino acids. CDR3 sequence reads: CASRQDWLTDTQYF. The CDR3 nucleotides read TGTGCCAGCAGACAGGACTGGCTCACAGATACGCAGTATTTT.

This clonotype was seen repeatedly, ten times or more. The rearrangement links TRBV20-1 to TRBJ2-7; a weak D match, TRBD1 (5 bases). The germline V gene encodes CDR1 DFQATT and CDR2 SNEGSKA (reference sequence). Trimming stripped 3 bases from V and 7 bases from J, with 10 bases between. There are 11 residues in the CDR3. For the CDR3, the DNA is TGCAGTGCTAGGGGGCAGGAGGAGCAGTACTTC. Translation: CSARGQEEQYF.

Ten or more counts support this clonotype. The V call is TRBV11-2, the J call TRBJ2-5; D not resolved. The V and J ends lost 2 bases and 2 bases respectively, with 3 bases between them. Germline V lookup: CDR1 SGHAT, CDR2 FQNNGV. CDR3 length equals 12 residues. The CDR3 DNA sequence: TGTGCCAGCAGCTTACATCAAGAGACCCAGTACTTC. It translates to CASSLHQETQYF.

This clonotype showed up many times. The V and J genes are TRBV19 and TRBJ1-1; no definite D call. There are 15 residues in the CDR3. Germline values: CDR1 LNHDA, CDR2 SQIVND (reference sequence). Trimming stripped 5 bases from V and 4 bases from J, with 17 bases between. The CDR3 DNA is TGTGCCAGTAGTGTCCAAGGACCAGGTGGCACTGAAGCTTTCTTT. This translates into CASSVQGPGGTEAFF.

This clonotype appeared a few times. J is TRBJ2-7 and V is TRBV6-5, with no clear D. Trimming took 0 bases from V and 10 from J, leaving 16 bases between them. The CDR3 length is 14 residues. CDR1 and CDR2 (germline): MNHEY, SVGAGI. The CDR3, as DNA: TGTGCCAGCAGTTACTCGAACGACTTGGAACAACAGTACTTC. The encoded protein is CASSYSNDLEQQYF.

The table lists this clonotype with a few counts. The chain couples TRBV3-1 to TRBJ2-5; D is possibly TRBD2 (5 bases). V was shortened by 0 bases and J by 4 bases, with 21 bases between the two germline ends. Per the germline V gene, CDR1 is LGHDT and CDR2 is YNNKEL (reference sequence). The CDR3 length is 18 residues. The CDR3 loop reads CASSQDRYSYAGGETQYF. In DNA form, the CDR3 reads TGTGCCAGCAGCCAAGATAGATACAGCTACGCAGGAGGAGAGACCCAGTACTTC.

V and J are TRBV6-5 and TRBJ2-2; D is unresolved. The CDR3 has 15 residues. Germline CDR1 reads MNHEY; CDR2 reads SVGAGI. Trimming removed 2 bases at V and 0 bases at J, with 7 bases between. The CDR3 spells CASSYVLANTGELFF. In DNA form, the CDR3 reads TGTGCCAGCAGTTACGTCCTAGCGAACACCGGGGAGCTGTTTTTT.

This clonotype was found many times. This chain connects TRBV27 to TRBJ1-5, with 7 bases identical to TRBD1. The CDR3 covers 15 residues. With V trimmed by 6 bases and J by 9 bases, 14 bases remained unmatched. Germline assignment: CDR1 MNHEY and CDR2 SMNVEV (reference sequence). The CDR3, as DNA: TGTGCCAGCAGCTTCCTCTCAGGGGGACTCTGGCCCCAGCATTTT. Translation: CASSFLSGGLWPQHF.

The CDR3 sequence is CASSKRAVSNQPQHF. The DNA of the CDR3 is TGTGCCAGCAGCAAAAGGGCAGTTAGCAATCAGCCCCAGCATTTT. The V call is TRBV12-3 or TRBV12-4, the J call TRBJ1-5; D ambiguous. The CDR3 is 15 amino acids. V shed 6 bases and J shed 0 bases, with 12 bases lying between them.

This clonotype was seen at least ten times. The rearrangement links TRBV6-5 to TRBJ2-2, with unresolved D. V was pared by 0 bases and J by 4 bases, with 9 bases between. Germline V lookup: CDR1 MNHEY, CDR2 SVGAGI. CDR3 length: 15 residues. CDR3 DNA: TGTGCCAGCAGTTACTCGAGTCCGGGCACCGGGGAGCTGTTTTTT. Protein sequence: CASSYSSPGTGELFF.

In its sample, this clonotype was seen many times. The CDR3 protein is CASSFRGARRERNEQYF. As DNA, the CDR3 is TGTGCCAGCAGCTTTAGAGGGGCGAGGCGGGAGCGCAACGAGCAGTACTTC. The V and J genes are TRBV11-2 and TRBJ2-7, with 7 bases aligning to TRBD2. V trimming: 3 bases; J trimming: 5 bases; junction bases outside the gene matches: 16. Germline lookup yields CDR1 SGHAT and CDR2 FQNNGV. The CDR3 has 17 residues.

The chain uses TRBV29-1 and TRBJ1-2; D unclear. This CDR3 is built from 10 residues. Per the germline V gene, CDR1 is SQVTM and CDR2 is ANQGSEA. V was cut by 3 bases and J by 6 bases, with 5 bases left in between. The CDR3 nucleotides are TGCAGCGTTGACGCGGATGGCTACACCTTC. Translated: CSVDADGYTF.

This clonotype has at least ten counts. The chain joins TRBV2 to TRBJ2-7; D might be TRBD1 (6 bases). This CDR3 is built from 14 residues. Deletions cut 5 bases from V and 2 bases from J, with 13 bases between. CDR1 SNHLY and CDR2 FYNNEI come from the germline V gene. The CDR3 bases are TGTGCCAGCAGTCGGGACACCCCAACCTACGAGCAGTACTTC. Amino acids: CASSRDTPTYEQYF.

This clonotype occurred many times. Its ends do not fully match the called genes, so a read error is possible. The chain combines TRBV6-5 with TRBJ2-7; 8 nucleotides line up with TRBD2. This CDR3 comprises 15 residues. From germline, CDR1 is MNHEY and CDR2 SVGAGI. The CDR3: CASSDSGGTGREQYF. The CDR3 coding sequence is TGTGCCAGCAGTGACTCGGGGGGGACGGGACGAGAGCAGTACTTC.

The chain employs TRBV19 and TRBJ1-1; D remains ambiguous. This CDR3 comprises 15 residues. Germline-derived CDR1 and CDR2 are LNHDA and SQIVND (reference sequence). V lost 7 bases, J lost 1 base, and 16 bases lay in between. The CDR3: CASTRKIGSNTEAFF. The CDR3 DNA sequence: TGTGCCAGTACCCGAAAAATAGGGTCGAACACTGAAGCTTTCTTT. The complete variable domain, with remaining parts taken from reference TRBV19 and TRBJ1-1, reads DGGITQSPKYLFRKEGQNVTLSCEQNLNHDAMYWYRQDPGQGLRLIYYSQIVNDFQKGDIAEGYSVSREKKESFPLTVTSAQKNPTAFYLCASTRKIGSNTEAFFGQGTRLTVV.

The chain uses TRBV3-1 and TRBJ2-7, with D perhaps being TRBD1 or TRBD2 (5 bases each). Deletions cut 1 base from V and 3 bases from J, with 19 bases between. This CDR3 has 17 amino acids. Germline V lookup: CDR1 LGHDT, CDR2 YNNKEL (reference sequence). As DNA, the CDR3 is TGTGCCAGCAGCCAAGGGCACATGGGGGATAGGGGCTACGAGCAGTACTTC. It codes for CASSQGHMGDRGYEQYF.

This chain joins TRBV2 and TRBJ1-1; D is unclear. V was clipped by 8 bases and J by 0 bases, with 10 bases between them. The CDR3 is made up of 13 amino acids. Per the germline V gene, CDR1 is SNHLY and CDR2 is FYNNEI. The CDR3 is CASGQVLNTEAFF. DNA of the CDR3: TGTGCCAGCGGGCAAGTTTTGAACACTGAAGCTTTCTTT.

This clonotype has at least ten counts. This chain connects TRBV3-1 to TRBJ1-1; no firm D call. V lost 6 bases and J 3 bases, leaving 14 bases between the germline ends. The CDR3 contains 14 residues. CDR1 LGHDT and CDR2 YNNKEL come from the germline V gene (reference sequence). CDR3 nucleotide sequence: TGTGCCAGCAGACCCCCAGGAAGGGACACTGAAGCTTTCTTT. The encoded protein is CASRPPGRDTEAFF.